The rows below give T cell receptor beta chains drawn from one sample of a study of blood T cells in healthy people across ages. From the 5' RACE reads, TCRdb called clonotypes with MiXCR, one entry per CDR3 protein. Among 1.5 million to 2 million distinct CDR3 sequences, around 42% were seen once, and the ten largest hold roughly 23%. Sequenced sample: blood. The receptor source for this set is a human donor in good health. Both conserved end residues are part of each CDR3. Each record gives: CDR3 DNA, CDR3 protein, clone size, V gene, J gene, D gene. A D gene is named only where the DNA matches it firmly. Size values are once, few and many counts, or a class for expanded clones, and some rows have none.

cdr3_nt: TGCGCCTCTCGAGAGCGGGGGGTATCAGAGACCCAGTACTTC
cdr3_aa: CASRERGVSETQYF
clone_size: -
v_call: TRBV5-1
j_call: TRBJ2-5
d_call: TRBD2

cdr3_nt: TGCGCCAGCAGCCAAGATTCGGGGAACACTGAAGCTTTCTTT
cdr3_aa: CASSQDSGNTEAFF
clone_size: few
v_call: TRBV4-3
j_call: TRBJ1-1
d_call: -

cdr3_nt: TGTGCCAGCAGCCTTAAGCTAGGGAGAATGCGGAATCAGCCCCAGCATTTT
cdr3_aa: CASSLKLGRMRNQPQHF
clone_size: -
v_call: TRBV21-1
j_call: TRBJ1-5
d_call: -

cdr3_nt: TGTGCCAGCAGTTACCGGGCAGGGATCAGGCAGCCCCAGCATTTT
cdr3_aa: CASSYRAGIRQPQHF
clone_size: -
v_call: TRBV6-2/TRBV6-3
j_call: TRBJ1-5
d_call: -

cdr3_nt: TGTGCCACCAGTGATTGGACAGGGGCAACATCGAGTTCGGAGCAGTTCTTC
cdr3_aa: CATSDWTGATSSSEQFF
clone_size: few
v_call: TRBV24-1
j_call: TRBJ2-1
d_call: TRBD1

cdr3_nt: TGTGCCAGCAGCCATTCAATGCGGACATCCTCCTACGAGCAGTACTTC
cdr3_aa: CASSHSMRTSSYEQYF
clone_size: few
v_call: TRBV4-2
j_call: TRBJ2-7
d_call: -

cdr3_nt: TGCAGTGCTAGAGGAGAGGGGATTTACGAGCAGTACTTC
cdr3_aa: CSARGEGIYEQYF
clone_size: few
v_call: TRBV20-1
j_call: TRBJ2-7
d_call: -

cdr3_nt: TGTGCCAGCAGCCGTCGACAGGGAAGGGGCACAGATACGCAGTATTTT
cdr3_aa: CASSRRQGRGTDTQYF
clone_size: few
v_call: TRBV5-6
j_call: TRBJ2-3
d_call: TRBD1

cdr3_nt: TGTGCCAGCAGCCCGACAGGGGGCTCGATCGGCTATGGCTACACCTTC
cdr3_aa: CASSPTGGSIGYGYTF
clone_size: once
v_call: TRBV3-1
j_call: TRBJ1-2
d_call: TRBD1

cdr3_nt: TGCAGTGCCAACGACAGGGGCCGGGAGACCCAGTACTTC
cdr3_aa: CSANDRGRETQYF
clone_size: few
v_call: TRBV20-1
j_call: TRBJ2-5
d_call: TRBD1

cdr3_nt: TGCGCCAGCAGCTCTAGGGCAGGGAACACCGGGGAGCTGTTTTTT
cdr3_aa: CASSSRAGNTGELFF
clone_size: -
v_call: TRBV5-1
j_call: TRBJ2-2
d_call: -

cdr3_nt: TGCGCCAGCAGCCTTACGAACGTCGGGACAGCTTCAAATCAGCCCCAGCATTTT
cdr3_aa: CASSLTNVGTASNQPQHF
clone_size: -
v_call: TRBV4-1
j_call: TRBJ1-5
d_call: TRBD1

cdr3_nt: TGTGCCAGCAGCCAAGATCCGAATAACACTGAAGCTTTCTTT
cdr3_aa: CASSQDPNNTEAFF
clone_size: -
v_call: TRBV4-2
j_call: TRBJ1-1
d_call: -

cdr3_nt: TGCGCCAGCAGCCAATCTGCCGGGACGAAAGCTTTCTTT
cdr3_aa: CASSQSAGTKAFF
clone_size: -
v_call: TRBV4-3
j_call: TRBJ1-1
d_call: -

cdr3_nt: TGTGCCAGCAGTTTAAGCCAGGGGAAAAGGAATGAGCAGTTCTTC
cdr3_aa: CASSLSQGKRNEQFF
clone_size: few
v_call: TRBV12-3/TRBV12-4
j_call: TRBJ2-1
d_call: -

cdr3_nt: TGTGCCAGCAGCCGGGTGGCCCGCACAGATACGCAGTATTTT
cdr3_aa: CASSRVARTDTQYF
clone_size: -
v_call: TRBV7-8
j_call: TRBJ2-3
d_call: -

cdr3_nt: TGTGCCAGCAGCTCACTGGGGGGGGGAACGTTCTTC
cdr3_aa: CASSSLGGGTFF
clone_size: -
v_call: TRBV9
j_call: TRBJ2-1
d_call: TRBD2